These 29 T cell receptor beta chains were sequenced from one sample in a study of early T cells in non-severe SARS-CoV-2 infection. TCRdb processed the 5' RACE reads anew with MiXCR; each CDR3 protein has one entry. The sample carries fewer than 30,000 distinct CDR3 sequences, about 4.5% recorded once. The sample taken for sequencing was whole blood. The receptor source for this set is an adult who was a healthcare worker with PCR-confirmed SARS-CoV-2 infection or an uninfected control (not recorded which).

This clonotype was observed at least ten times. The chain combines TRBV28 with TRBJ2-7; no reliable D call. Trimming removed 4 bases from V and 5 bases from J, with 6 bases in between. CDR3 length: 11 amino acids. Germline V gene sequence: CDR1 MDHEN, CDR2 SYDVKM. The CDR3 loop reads CASSSWNEQYF. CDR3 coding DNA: TGTGCCAGCAGTTCATGGAACGAGCAGTACTTC. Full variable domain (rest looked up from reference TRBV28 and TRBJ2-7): DVKVTQSSRYLVKRTGEKVFLECVQDMDHENMFWYRQDPGLGLRLIYFSYDVKMKEKGDIPEGYSVSREKKERFSLILESASTNQTSMYLCASSSWNEQYFGPGTRLTVT.

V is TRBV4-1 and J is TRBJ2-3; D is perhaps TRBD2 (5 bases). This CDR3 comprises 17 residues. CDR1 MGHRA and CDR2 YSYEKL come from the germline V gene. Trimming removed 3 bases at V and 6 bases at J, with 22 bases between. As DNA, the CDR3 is TGCGCCAGCAGCCAGATTGGACCGAGGGTAGGAAGGGATACGCAGTATTTT. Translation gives CASSQIGPRVGRDTQYF.

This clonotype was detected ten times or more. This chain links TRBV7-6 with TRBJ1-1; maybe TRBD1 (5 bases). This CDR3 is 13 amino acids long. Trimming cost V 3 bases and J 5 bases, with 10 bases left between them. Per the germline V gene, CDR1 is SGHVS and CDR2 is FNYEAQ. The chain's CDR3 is CASSLAQGTEAFF. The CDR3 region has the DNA TGTGCCAGCAGCTTGGCGCAGGGAACTGAAGCTTTCTTT. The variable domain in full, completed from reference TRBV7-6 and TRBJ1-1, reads GAGVSQSPRYKVTKRGQDVALRCDPISGHVSLYWYRQALGQGPEFLTYFNYEAQQDKSGLPNDRFSAERPEGSISTLTIQRTEQRDSAMYRCASSLAQGTEAFFGQGTRLTVV.

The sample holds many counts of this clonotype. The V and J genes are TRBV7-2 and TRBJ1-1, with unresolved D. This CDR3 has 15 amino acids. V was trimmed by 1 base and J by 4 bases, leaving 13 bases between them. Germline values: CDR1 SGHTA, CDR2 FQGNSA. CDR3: CASSLGWQASTEAFF. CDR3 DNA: TGTGCCAGCAGCTTAGGGTGGCAGGCTTCCACTGAAGCTTTCTTT.

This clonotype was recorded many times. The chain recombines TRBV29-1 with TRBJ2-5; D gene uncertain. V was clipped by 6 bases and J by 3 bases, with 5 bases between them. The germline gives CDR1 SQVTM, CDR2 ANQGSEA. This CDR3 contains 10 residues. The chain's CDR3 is CSVQKETQYF. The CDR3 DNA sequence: TGCAGCGTCCAGAAAGAGACCCAGTACTTC.

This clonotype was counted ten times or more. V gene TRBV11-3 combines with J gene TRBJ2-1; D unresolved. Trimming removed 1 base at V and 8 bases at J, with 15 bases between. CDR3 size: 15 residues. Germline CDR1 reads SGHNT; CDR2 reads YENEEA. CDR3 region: CASSLGYGSEYEQFF. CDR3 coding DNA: TGTGCCAGCAGCTTAGGTTACGGGTCTGAATATGAGCAGTTCTTC.

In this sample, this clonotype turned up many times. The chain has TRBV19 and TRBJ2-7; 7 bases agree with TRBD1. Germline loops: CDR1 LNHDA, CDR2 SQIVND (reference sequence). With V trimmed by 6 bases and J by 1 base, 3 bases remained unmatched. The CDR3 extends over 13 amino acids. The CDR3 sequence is CASSGQESYEQYF. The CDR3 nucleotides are TGTGCCAGTAGCGGACAGGAATCCTACGAGCAGTACTTC.

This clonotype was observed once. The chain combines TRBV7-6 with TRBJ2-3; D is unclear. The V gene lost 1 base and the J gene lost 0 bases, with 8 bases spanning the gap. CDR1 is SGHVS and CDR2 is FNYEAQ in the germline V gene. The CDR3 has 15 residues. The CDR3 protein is CASSLEPASTDTQYF. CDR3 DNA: TGTGCCAGCAGCTTAGAACCGGCAAGCACAGATACGCAGTATTTT.

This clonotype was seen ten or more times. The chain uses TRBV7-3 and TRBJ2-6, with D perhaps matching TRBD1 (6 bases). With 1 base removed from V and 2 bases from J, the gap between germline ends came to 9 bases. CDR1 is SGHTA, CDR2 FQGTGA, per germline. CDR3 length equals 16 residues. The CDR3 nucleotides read TGTGCCAGCAGCTTAATTGCAGGGGCTGGGGCCAACGTCCTGACTTTC. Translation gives CASSLIAGAGANVLTF.

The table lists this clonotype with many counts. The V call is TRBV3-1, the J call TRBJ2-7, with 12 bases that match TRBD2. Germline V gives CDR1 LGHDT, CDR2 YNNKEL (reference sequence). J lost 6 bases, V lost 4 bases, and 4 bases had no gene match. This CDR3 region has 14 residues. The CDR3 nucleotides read TGTGCCAGCAGCCGGACTAGCGGGACAGGCGAGCAGTACTTC. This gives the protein CASSRTSGTGEQYF.

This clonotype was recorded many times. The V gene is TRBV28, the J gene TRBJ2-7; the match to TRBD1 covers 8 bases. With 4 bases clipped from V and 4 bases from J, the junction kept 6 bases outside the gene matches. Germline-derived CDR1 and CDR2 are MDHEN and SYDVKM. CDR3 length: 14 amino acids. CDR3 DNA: TGTGCCAGCAGTTCCGGACAGGGAAGGTACGAGCAGTACTTC. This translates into CASSSGQGRYEQYF.

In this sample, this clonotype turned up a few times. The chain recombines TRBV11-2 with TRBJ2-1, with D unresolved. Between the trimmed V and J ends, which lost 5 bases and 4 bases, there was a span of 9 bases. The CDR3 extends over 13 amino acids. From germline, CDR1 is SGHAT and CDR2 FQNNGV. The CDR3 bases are TGTGCCAGCAGCGTTCGAAGTTACAATGAGCAGTTCTTC. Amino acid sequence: CASSVRSYNEQFF.

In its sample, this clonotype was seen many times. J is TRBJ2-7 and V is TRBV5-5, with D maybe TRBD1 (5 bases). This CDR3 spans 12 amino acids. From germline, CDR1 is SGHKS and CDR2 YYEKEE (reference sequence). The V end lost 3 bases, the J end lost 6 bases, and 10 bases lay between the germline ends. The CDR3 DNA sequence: TGTGCCAGCAGCTCACGGACAAGCGAGCAGTACTTC. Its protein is CASSSRTSEQYF.

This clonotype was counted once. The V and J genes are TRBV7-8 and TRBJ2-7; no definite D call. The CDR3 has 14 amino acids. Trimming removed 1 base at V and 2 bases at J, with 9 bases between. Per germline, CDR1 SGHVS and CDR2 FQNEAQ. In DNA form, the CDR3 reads TGTGCCAGCAGCTTAGAGAGACAAACCTACGAGCAGTACTTC. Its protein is CASSLERQTYEQYF.

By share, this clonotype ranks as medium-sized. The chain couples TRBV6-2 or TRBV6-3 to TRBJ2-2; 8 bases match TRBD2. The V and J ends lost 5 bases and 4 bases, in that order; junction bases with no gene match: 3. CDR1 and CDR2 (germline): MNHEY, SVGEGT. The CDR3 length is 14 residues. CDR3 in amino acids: CASSPGTSTGELFF. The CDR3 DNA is TGTGCCAGCAGTCCCGGGACTAGCACCGGGGAGCTGTTTTTT.

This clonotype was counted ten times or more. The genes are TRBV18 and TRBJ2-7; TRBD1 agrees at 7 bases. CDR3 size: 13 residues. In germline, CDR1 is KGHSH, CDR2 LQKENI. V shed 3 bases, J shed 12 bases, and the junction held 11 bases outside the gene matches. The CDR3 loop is CASSPGTDLVGYF. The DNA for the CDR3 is TGTGCCAGCTCACCGGGGACAGACCTAGTAGGGTACTTC.

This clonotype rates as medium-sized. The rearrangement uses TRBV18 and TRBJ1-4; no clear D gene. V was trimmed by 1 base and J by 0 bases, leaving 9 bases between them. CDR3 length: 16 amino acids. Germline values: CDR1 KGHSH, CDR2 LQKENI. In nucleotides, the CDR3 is TGTGCCAGCTCACCACTGGACGCAACAACTAATGAAAAACTGTTTTTT. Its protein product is CASSPLDATTNEKLFF.

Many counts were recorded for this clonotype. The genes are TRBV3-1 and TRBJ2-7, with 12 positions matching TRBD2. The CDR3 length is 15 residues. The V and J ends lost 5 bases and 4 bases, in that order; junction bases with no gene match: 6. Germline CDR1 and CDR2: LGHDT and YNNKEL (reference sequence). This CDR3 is CASSFGLAGYYEQYF. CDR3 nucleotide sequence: TGTGCCAGCAGCTTCGGACTAGCGGGATATTACGAGCAGTACTTC.

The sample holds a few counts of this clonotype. CDR3: CSVELAGAGELFF. The CDR3 DNA follows: TGCAGCGTTGAATTGGCGGGAGCCGGGGAGCTGTTTTTT. This chain joins TRBV29-1 and TRBJ2-2; 7 bases line up with TRBD2. The length of the CDR3 is 13 residues. V gave up 2 bases and J gave up 6 bases; unmatched junction bases: 3. Germline values: CDR1 SQVTM, CDR2 ANQGSEA.

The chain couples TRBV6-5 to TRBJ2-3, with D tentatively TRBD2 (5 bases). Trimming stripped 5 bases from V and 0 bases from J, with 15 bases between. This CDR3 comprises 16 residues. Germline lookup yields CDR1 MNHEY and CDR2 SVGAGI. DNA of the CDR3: TGTGCCAGCAGTCCTAGCTGGGCGGGTAGCACAGATACGCAGTATTTT. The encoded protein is CASSPSWAGSTDTQYF.

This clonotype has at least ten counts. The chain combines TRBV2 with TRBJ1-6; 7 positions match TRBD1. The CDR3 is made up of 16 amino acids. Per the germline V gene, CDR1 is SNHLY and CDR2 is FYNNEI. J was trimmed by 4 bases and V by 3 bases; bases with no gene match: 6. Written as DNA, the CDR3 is TGTGCCAGCAGTGATAGGAGGGGGCCTTATAATTCACCCCTCCACTTT. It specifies CASSDRRGPYNSPLHF.

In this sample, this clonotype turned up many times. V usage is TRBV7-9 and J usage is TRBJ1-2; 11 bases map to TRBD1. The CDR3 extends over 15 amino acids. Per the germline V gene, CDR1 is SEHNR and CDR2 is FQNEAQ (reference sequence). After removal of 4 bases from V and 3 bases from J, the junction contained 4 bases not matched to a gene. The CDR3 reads CASSSGQGADYGYTF. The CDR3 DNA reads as TGTGCCAGCAGCTCCGGACAGGGGGCGGACTATGGCTACACCTTC.

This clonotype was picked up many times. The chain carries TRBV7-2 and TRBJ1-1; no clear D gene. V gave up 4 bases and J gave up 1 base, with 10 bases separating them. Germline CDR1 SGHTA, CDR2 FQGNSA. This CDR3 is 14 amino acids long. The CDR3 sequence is CASSSRAGNTEAFF. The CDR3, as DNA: TGTGCCAGCAGCTCCCGCGCAGGGAACACTGAAGCTTTCTTT.

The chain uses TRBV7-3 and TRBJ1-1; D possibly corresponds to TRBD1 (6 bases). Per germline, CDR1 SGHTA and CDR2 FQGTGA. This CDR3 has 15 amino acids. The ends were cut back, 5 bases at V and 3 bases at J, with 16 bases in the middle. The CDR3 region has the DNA TGTGCCAGCAGCCCAGGGACGGGGGCCGACACTGAAGCTTTCTTT. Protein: CASSPGTGADTEAFF.

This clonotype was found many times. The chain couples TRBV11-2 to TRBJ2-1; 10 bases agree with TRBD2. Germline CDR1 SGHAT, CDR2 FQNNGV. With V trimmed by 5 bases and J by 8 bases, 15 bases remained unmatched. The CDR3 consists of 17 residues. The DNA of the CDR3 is TGTGCCAGCAGCGTACAGATATCTAGCGGGAGCTTGGATGAGCAGTTCTTC. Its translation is CASSVQISSGSLDEQFF.

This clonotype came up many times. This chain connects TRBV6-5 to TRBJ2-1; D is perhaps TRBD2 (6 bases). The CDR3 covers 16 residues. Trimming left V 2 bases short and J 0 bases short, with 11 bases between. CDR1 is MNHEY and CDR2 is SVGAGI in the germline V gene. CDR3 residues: CASSYDGGSSYNEQFF. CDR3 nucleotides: TGTGCCAGCAGTTACGATGGGGGGAGCTCCTACAATGAGCAGTTCTTC.

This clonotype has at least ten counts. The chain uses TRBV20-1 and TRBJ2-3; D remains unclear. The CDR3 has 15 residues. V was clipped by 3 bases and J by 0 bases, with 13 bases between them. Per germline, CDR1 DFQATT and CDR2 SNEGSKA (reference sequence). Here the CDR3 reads CSASFIPTSTDTQYF. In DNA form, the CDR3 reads TGCAGTGCTAGTTTTATACCTACTAGCACAGATACGCAGTATTTT.

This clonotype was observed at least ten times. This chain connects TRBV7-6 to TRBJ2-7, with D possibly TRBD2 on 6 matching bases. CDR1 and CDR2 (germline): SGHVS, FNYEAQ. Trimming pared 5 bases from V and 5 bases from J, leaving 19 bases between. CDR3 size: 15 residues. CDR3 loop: CASSRSTSPQNEQYF. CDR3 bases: TGTGCCAGCAGCCGATCGACTAGTCCCCAGAACGAGCAGTACTTC.

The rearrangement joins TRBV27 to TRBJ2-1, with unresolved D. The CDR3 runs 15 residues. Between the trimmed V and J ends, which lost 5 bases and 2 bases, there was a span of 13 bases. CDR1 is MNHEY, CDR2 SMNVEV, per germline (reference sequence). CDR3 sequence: CASSLRDFTYNEQFF. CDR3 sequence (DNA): TGTGCCAGCAGTCTAAGGGATTTTACCTACAATGAGCAGTTCTTC.